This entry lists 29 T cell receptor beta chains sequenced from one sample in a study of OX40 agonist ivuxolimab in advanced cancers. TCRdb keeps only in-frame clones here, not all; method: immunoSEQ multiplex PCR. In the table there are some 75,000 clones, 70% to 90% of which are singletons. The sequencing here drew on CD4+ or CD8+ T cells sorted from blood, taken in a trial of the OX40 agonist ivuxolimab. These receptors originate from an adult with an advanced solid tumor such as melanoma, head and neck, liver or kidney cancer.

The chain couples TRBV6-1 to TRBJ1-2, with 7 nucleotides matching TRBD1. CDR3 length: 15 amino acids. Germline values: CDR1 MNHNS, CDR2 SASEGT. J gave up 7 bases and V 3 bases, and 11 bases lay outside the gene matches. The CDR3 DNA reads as TGTGCCAGCAGTGAGCAGGCCGGGACAGCTCGTGGCTACACCTTC. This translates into CASSEQAGTARGYTF.

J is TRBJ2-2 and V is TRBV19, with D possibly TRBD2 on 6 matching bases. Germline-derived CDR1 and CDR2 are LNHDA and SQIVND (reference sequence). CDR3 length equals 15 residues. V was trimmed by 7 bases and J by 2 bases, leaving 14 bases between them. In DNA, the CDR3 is TGTGCCAGTACCACCACCGGGGGAAACACCGGGGAGCTGTTTTTT. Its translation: CASTTTGGNTGELFF.

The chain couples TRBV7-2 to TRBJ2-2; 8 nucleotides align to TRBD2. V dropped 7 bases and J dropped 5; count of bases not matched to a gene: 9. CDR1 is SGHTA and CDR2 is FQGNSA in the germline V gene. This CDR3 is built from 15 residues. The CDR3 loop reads CASIRGGRGTGELFF. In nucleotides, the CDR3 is TGTGCCAGCATCCGGGGGGGCCGTGGAACCGGGGAGCTGTTTTTT.

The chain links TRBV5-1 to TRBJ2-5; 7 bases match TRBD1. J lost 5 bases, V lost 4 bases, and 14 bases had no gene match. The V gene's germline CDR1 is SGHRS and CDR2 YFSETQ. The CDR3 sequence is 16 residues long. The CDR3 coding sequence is TGCGCCAGCAGCATAAAAGGGGGCTGGCCAGCCGAGACCCAGTACTTC. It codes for CASSIKGGWPAETQYF.

CDR3 DNA: TGTGCCAGCAGCCCGGGACAGCCTGGGGCCAACGTCCTGACTTTC. Translation gives CASSPGQPGANVLTF. This rearrangement joins TRBV9 to TRBJ2-6; 7 nucleotides line up with TRBD1. This CDR3 is 15 amino acids long. V gave up 4 bases and J gave up 2 bases; unmatched junction bases: 3. CDR1 and CDR2 from the germline V gene are SGDLS and YYNGEE.

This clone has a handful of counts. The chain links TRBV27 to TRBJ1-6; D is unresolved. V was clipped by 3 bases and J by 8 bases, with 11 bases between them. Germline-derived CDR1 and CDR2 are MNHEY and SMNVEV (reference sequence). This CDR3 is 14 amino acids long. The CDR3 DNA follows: TGTGCCAGCAGTTTTGCGGGGAGGGATTCACCCCTCCACTTT. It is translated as CASSFAGRDSPLHF.

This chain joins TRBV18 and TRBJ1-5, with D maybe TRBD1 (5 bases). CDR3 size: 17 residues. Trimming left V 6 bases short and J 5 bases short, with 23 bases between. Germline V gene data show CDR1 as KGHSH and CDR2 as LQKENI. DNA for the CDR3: TGTGCCAGCTCGACCGACTCGGGCAGGGTGGGGTATCAGCCCCAGCATTTT. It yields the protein CASSTDSGRVGYQPQHF.

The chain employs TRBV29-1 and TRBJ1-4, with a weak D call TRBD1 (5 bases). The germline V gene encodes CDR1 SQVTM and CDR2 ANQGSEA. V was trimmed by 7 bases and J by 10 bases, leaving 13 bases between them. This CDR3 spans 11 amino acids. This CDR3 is CSAGDGGKLFF. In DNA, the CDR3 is TGCAGCGCCGGGGACGGCGGAAAACTGTTTTTT.

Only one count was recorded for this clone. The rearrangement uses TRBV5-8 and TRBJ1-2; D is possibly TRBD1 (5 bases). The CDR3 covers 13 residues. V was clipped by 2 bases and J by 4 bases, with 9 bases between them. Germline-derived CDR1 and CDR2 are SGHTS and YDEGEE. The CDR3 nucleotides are TGTGCCAGCAGCTTTCCCGGGGGCTATGGCTACACCTTC. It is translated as CASSFPGGYGYTF.

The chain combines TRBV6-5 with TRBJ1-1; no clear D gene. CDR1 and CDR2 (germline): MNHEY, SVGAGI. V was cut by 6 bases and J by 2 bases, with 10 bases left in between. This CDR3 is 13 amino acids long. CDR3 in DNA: TGTGCCAGCAGGTCCCCGGTTAACACTGAAGCTTTCTTT. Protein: CASRSPVNTEAFF.

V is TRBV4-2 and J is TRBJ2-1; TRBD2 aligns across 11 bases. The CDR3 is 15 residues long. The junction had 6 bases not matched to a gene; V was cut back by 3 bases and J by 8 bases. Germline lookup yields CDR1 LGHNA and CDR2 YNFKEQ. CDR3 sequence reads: CASSQSLAGGDEQFF. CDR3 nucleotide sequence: TGTGCCAGCAGCCAGTCCCTAGCGGGAGGCGATGAGCAGTTCTTC.

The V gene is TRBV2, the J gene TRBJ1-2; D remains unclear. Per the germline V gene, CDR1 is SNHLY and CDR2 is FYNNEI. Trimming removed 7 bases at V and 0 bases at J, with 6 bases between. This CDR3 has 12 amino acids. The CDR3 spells CASNSANYGYTF. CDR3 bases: TGTGCCAGCAACTCCGCTAACTATGGCTACACCTTC.

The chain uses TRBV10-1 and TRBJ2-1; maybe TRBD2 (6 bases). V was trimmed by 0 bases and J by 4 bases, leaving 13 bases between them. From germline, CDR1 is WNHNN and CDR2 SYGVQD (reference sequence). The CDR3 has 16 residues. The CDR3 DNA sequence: TGCGCCAGCAGTGAGTCCGGAGGGAGAAGGTACAATGAGCAGTTCTTC. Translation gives CASSESGGRRYNEQFF.

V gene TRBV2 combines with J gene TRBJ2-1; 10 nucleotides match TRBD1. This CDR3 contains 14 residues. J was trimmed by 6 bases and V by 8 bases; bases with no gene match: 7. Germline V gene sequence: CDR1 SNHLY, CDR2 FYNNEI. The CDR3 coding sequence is TGTGCCAGCGGGGACAGGGGCCGAGGCAATGAGCAGTTCTTC. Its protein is CASGDRGRGNEQFF.

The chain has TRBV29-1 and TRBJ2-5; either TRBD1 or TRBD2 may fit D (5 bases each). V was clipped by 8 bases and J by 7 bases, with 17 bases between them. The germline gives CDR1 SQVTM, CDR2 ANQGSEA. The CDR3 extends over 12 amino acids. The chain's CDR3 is CSSGTVGGTQYF. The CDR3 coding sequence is TGCAGCTCCGGGACGGTGGGTGGGACCCAGTACTTC.

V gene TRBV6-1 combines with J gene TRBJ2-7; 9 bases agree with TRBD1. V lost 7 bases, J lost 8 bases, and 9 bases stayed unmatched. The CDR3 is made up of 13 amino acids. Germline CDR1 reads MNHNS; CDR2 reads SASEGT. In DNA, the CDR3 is TGTGCCAGCACGAGCCTGGGACAGGGCAAGCAGTACTTC. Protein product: CASTSLGQGKQYF.

Here the CDR3 DNA reads TGTGCCAGCAGTTTTTACCCCTCCCGGCGGACGATTTCGGGGGCCAACGTCCTGACTTTC. Residues: CASSFYPSRRTISGANVLTF. The V gene is TRBV27, the J gene TRBJ2-6, with D uncertain. Per the germline V gene, CDR1 is MNHEY and CDR2 is SMNVEV (reference sequence). This CDR3 is built from 20 residues. Trimming took off 3 bases at V and 4 bases at J, with 25 bases between the two ends. Full variable domain (missing parts from reference TRBV27 and TRBJ2-6): EAQVTQNPRYLITVTGKKLTVTCSQNMNHEYMSWYRQDPGLGLRQIYYSMNVEVTDKGDVPEGYKVSRKEKRNFPLILESPSPNQTSLYFCASSFYPSRRTISGANVLTFGAGSRLTVL.

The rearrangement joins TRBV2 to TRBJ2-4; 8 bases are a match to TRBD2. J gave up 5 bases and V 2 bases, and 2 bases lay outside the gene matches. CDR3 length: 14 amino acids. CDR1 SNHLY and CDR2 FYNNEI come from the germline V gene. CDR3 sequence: CASSETSGQNIQYF. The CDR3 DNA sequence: TGTGCCAGCAGTGAAACTAGCGGCCAAAACATTCAGTACTTC.

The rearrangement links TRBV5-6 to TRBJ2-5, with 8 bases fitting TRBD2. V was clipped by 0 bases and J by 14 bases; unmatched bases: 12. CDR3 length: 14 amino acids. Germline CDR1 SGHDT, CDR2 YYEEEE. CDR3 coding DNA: TGTGCCAGCAGCTTGGCCCCCAGCGGGGGCAACCTCTACTTC. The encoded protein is CASSLAPSGGNLYF.

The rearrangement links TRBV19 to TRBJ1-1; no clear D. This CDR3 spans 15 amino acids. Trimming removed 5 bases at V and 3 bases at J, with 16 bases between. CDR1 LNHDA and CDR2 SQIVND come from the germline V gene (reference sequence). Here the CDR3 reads CASSFRALRDTEAFF. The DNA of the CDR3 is TGTGCCAGTAGTTTCCGGGCCTTAAGGGACACTGAAGCTTTCTTT.

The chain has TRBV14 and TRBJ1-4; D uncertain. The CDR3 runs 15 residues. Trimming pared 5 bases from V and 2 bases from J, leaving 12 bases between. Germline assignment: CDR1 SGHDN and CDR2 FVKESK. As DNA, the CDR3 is TGTGCCAGCAGCTCCCGGCAGGTTACTAATGAAAAACTGTTTTTT. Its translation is CASSSRQVTNEKLFF.

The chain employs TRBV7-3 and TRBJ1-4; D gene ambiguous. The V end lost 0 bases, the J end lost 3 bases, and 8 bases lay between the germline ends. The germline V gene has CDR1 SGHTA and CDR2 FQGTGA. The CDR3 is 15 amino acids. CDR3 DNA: TGTGCCAGCAGCTTAACGGGTTCTCCTAATGAAAAACTGTTTTTT. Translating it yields CASSLTGSPNEKLFF.

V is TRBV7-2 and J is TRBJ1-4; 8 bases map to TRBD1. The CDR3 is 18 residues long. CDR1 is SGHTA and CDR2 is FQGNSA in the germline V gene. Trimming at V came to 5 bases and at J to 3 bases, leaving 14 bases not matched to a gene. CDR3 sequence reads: CASSPFEPYRGSNEKLFF. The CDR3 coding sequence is TGTGCCAGCAGCCCATTCGAACCTTACAGGGGGTCTAATGAAAAACTGTTTTTT.

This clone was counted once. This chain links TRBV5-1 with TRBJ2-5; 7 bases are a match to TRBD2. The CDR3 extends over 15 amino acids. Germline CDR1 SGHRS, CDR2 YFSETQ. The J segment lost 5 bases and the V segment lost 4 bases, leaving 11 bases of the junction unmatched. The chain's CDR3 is CASSREGGPAETQYF. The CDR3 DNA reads TGCGCCAGCAGCAGGGAGGGCGGACCTGCGGAGACCCAGTACTTC.

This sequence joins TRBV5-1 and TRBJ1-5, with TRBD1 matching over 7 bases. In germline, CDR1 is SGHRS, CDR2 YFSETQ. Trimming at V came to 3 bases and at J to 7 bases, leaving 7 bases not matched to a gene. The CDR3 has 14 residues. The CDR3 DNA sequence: TGCGCCAGCAGCTCGGGAGGGGGCCGGCAGCCCCAGCATTTT. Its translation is CASSSGGGRQPQHF.

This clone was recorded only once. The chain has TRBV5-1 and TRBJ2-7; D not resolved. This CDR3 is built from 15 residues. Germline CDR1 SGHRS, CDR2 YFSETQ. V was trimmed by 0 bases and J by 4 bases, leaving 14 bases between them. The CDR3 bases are TGCGCCAGCAGCTTGGCCTCGGGTTGGGTGTACGAGCAGTACTTC. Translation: CASSLASGWVYEQYF.

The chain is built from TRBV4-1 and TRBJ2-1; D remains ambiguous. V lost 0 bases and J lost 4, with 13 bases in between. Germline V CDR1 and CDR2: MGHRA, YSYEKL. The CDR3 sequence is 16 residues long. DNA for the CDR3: TGCGCCAGCAGCCAAGATTTAGCTAGTGTGTACAATGAGCAGTTCTTC. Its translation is CASSQDLASVYNEQFF.

CDR3 in amino acids: CASSLSYSRPGLAGAEYSYEQYF. The CDR3 region has the DNA TGTGCCAGCAGTTTATCCTATAGCCGGCCGGGACTAGCGGGAGCGGAGTATTCCTACGAGCAGTACTTC. The V call is TRBV27, the J call TRBJ2-7; TRBD2 agrees at 14 bases. This CDR3 spans 23 amino acids. Germline V gene sequence: CDR1 MNHEY, CDR2 SMNVEV (reference sequence). The ends lost 0 bases at V and 1 base at J; junction bases unmatched: 20.

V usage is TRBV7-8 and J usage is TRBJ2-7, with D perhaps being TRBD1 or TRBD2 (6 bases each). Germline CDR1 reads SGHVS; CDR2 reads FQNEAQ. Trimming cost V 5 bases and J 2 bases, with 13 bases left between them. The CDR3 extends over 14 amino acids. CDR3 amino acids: CASSKDSGPYEQYF. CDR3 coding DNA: TGTGCCAGCAGCAAGGACAGCGGGCCCTACGAGCAGTACTTC. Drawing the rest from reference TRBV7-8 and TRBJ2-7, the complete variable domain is GAGVSQSPRYKVAKRGQDVALRCDPISGHVSLFWYQQALGQGPEFLTYFQNEAQLDKSGLPSDRFFAERPEGSVSTLKIQRTQQEDSAVYLCASSKDSGPYEQYFGPGTRLTVT.